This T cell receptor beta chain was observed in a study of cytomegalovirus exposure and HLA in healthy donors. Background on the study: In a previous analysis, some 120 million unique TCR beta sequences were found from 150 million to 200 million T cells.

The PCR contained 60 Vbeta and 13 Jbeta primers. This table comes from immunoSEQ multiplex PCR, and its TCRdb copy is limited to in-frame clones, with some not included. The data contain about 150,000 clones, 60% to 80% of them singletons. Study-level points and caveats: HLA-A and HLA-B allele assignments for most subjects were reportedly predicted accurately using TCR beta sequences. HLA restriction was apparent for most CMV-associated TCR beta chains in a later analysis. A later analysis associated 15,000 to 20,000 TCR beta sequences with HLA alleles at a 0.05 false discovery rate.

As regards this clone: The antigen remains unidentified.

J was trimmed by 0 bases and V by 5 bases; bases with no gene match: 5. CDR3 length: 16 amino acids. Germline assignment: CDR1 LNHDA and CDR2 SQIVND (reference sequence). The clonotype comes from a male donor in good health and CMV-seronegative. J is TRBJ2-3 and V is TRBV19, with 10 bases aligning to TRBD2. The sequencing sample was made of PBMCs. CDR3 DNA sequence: TGTGCCAGTAGTGAGGGACTAGCGCCTAGCACAGATACGCAGTATTTT. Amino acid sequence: CASSEGLAPSTDTQYF.